A single sample gave rise to the 15 T cell receptor beta chains below, sequenced in a study of cytomegalovirus exposure and HLA in healthy donors. The PCR was carried out with 60 Vbeta primers and 13 Jbeta primers. Sequencing was performed with immunoSEQ multiplex PCR; in TCRdb, only in-frame clones are kept and a portion is missing. The sample consists of 90,000 to 150,000 clones, 65% to 85% of them appearing once. Material: PBMCs. Every receptor here comes from a man in his fifties in good health and CMV-seronegative.

This chain uses TRBV5-1 with TRBJ2-1, with 11 bases identical to TRBD2. In germline, CDR1 is SGHRS, CDR2 YFSETQ. The V gene end was trimmed by 4 bases and the J gene end by 12 bases; junction bases not matched to a gene: 9. The CDR3 totals 14 residues. Here the CDR3 reads CASSPTSGNVAQFF. The DNA of the CDR3 is TGCGCCAGCAGCCCGACTAGCGGGAACGTCGCGCAGTTCTTC.

This clone was observed a single time. The chain recombines TRBV6-5 with TRBJ2-5, with D possibly TRBD1 on 5 matching bases. Germline CDR1 reads MNHEY; CDR2 reads SVGAGI. The CDR3 sequence is 14 residues long. Trimming shortened V by 3 bases and J by 3 bases, and 11 bases separated the two germline ends. This chain's CDR3 is CASSYGAAEETQYF. The CDR3, as DNA: TGTGCCAGCAGTTATGGGGCAGCTGAAGAGACCCAGTACTTC.

The rearrangement joins TRBV25-1 to TRBJ2-7; 13 bases are shared with TRBD2. Trimming removed 5 bases from V and 5 bases from J; junction bases left unmatched: 6. This CDR3 is 15 amino acids long. Germline CDR1 reads MGHDK; CDR2 reads SYGVNS. The CDR3 nucleotides are TGTGCCAGCAGTAGCCGACTAGCGGGAGGCAACGAGCAGTACTTC. It is translated as CASSSRLAGGNEQYF.

V gene TRBV5-1 combines with J gene TRBJ2-1; 10 bases map to TRBD2. The CDR3 is 17 amino acids. J was trimmed by 7 bases and V by 5 bases; bases with no gene match: 15. Germline-derived CDR1 and CDR2 are SGHRS and YFSETQ. CDR3 residues: CASSPINLAGVGNEQFF. DNA of the CDR3: TGCGCCAGCAGTCCGATAAACCTAGCGGGGGTGGGAAATGAGCAGTTCTTC.

This clone appeared a single time. This chain joins TRBV5-6 and TRBJ2-6; 10 nucleotides line up with TRBD2. Germline CDR1 reads SGHDT; CDR2 reads YYEEEE. V lost 4 bases, J lost 2 bases, and 3 bases stayed unmatched. The CDR3 is 16 amino acids. CDR3 protein: CASSTSGIAGANVLTF. In DNA, the CDR3 is TGTGCCAGCAGCACTAGCGGGATCGCTGGGGCCAACGTCCTGACTTTC.

The chain couples TRBV5-1 to TRBJ2-7, with TRBD1 matching over 9 bases. The trim removed 3 bases at V and 2 bases at J, leaving 3 bases unmatched. The CDR3 extends over 14 amino acids. CDR1 and CDR2 from the germline V gene are SGHRS and YFSETQ. The CDR3 loop reads CASSWGTGTYEQYF. CDR3 DNA: TGCGCCAGCAGCTGGGGGACAGGGACCTACGAGCAGTACTTC.

The chain recombines TRBV7-2 with TRBJ1-2; no clear D gene. This CDR3 has 15 amino acids. The ends were cut back, 1 base at V and 7 bases at J, with 16 bases in the middle. Germline lookup yields CDR1 SGHTA and CDR2 FQGNSA. The CDR3 region is CASSLGFPSGIGYTF. In DNA form, the CDR3 reads TGTGCCAGCAGCTTAGGCTTTCCAAGCGGTATTGGCTACACCTTC.

The genes are TRBV4-3 and TRBJ2-7; D perhaps matches TRBD2 (5 bases). The germline gives CDR1 LGHNA, CDR2 YSLEER. Deletions cut 0 bases from V and 3 bases from J, with 15 bases between. CDR3 size: 16 residues. For the CDR3, the DNA is TGCGCCAGCAGCCAAGAAAGAACTAGTTCGTACTACGAGCAGTACTTC. Protein sequence: CASSQERTSSYYEQYF.

This clone was observed a few times. The chain uses TRBV25-1 and TRBJ2-2, with D possibly matching TRBD1 (7 bases). CDR3 length: 14 amino acids. V was cut by 8 bases and J by 3 bases, with 13 bases left in between. CDR1 is MGHDK and CDR2 is SYGVNS in the germline V gene. CDR3 nucleotides: TGTGCCAGCCGGGGGACAGCAGACACCGGGGAGCTGTTTTTT. This encodes CASRGTADTGELFF. Full variable domain (missing parts from reference TRBV25-1 and TRBJ2-2): EADIYQTPRYLVIGTGKKITLECSQTMGHDKMYWYQQDPGMELHLIHYSYGVNSTEKGDLSSESTVSRIRTEHFPLTLESARPSHTSQYLCASRGTADTGELFFGEGSRLTVL.

The chain links TRBV5-4 to TRBJ1-1; perhaps TRBD1 as D (6 bases). The CDR3 sequence is 16 residues long. Germline-derived CDR1 and CDR2 are SGHNT and YYREEE (reference sequence). The germline V and J ends were trimmed by 3 bases and 0 bases, with 15 bases remaining between them. Written as DNA, the CDR3 is TGTGCCAGCAGCTCCCCATTGGACAGAATGAACACTGAAGCTTTCTTT. This encodes CASSSPLDRMNTEAFF.

The chain carries TRBV5-6 and TRBJ2-3, with D possibly TRBD1 on 5 matching bases. The V end lost 0 bases, the J end lost 1 base, and 9 bases lay between the germline ends. The CDR3 is 15 residues long. Germline CDR1 and CDR2: SGHDT and YYEEEE. The CDR3 sequence: CASSLVTGGTDTQYF. The CDR3 nucleotides read TGTGCCAGCAGCTTGGTCACAGGAGGCACAGATACGCAGTATTTT.

Only one count was recorded for this clone. The CDR3: CASSLGRDTEAFF. In DNA form, the CDR3 reads TGTGCCAGCAGTTTGGGCAGGGACACTGAAGCTTTCTTT. The genes are TRBV6-4 and TRBJ1-1; perhaps TRBD1 as D (5 bases). This CDR3 is built from 13 residues. Germline CDR1 reads MRHNA; CDR2 reads SNTAGT. V gave up 5 bases and J gave up 3 bases, with 10 bases separating them.

The chain links TRBV4-2 to TRBJ2-7, with D maybe TRBD1 (6 bases). With 0 bases removed from V and 6 bases from J, the gap between germline ends came to 15 bases. The CDR3 sequence is 15 residues long. Germline loops: CDR1 LGHNA, CDR2 YNFKEQ. The CDR3 loop reads CASSQEGHVSVEQYF. Written as DNA, the CDR3 is TGTGCCAGCAGCCAAGAGGGACATGTTTCGGTCGAGCAGTACTTC.

This chain connects TRBV6-6 to TRBJ1-2, with 8 bases lining up with TRBD1. This CDR3 contains 16 residues. CDR1 and CDR2 (germline): MNHNY, SVGAGI (reference sequence). Trimming removed 6 bases from V and 0 bases from J; junction bases left unmatched: 9. The CDR3 reads CASSPRGTGANYGYTF. CDR3 DNA sequence: TGTGCCAGCAGCCCCCGGGGGACAGGTGCTAACTATGGCTACACCTTC.

Of note for this clone: An end of the junction does not agree with germline; a read error may underlie this. The chain couples TRBV6-5 to TRBJ1-1, with TRBD1 matching 9 bases. Germline V gene sequence: CDR1 MNHEY, CDR2 SVGAGI. This CDR3 region has 15 residues. The CDR3 bases are TGTGCCAGCAGTTACTCGAGTATCGGGACAGGGAGTACTCTCTTT. It translates to CASSYSSIGTGSTLF.